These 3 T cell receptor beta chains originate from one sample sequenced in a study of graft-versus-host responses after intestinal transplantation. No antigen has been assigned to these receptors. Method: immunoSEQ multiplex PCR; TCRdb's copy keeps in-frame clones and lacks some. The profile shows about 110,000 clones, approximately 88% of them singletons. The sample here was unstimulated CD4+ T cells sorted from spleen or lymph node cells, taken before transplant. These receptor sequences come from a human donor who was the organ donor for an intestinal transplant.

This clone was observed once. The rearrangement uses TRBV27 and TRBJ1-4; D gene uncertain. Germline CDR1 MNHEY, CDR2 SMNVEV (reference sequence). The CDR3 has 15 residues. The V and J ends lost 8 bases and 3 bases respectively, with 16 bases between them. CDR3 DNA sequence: TGTGCCAGCCGTCAAATTGACGCTCCTAATGAAAAACTGTTTTTT. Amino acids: CASRQIDAPNEKLFF.

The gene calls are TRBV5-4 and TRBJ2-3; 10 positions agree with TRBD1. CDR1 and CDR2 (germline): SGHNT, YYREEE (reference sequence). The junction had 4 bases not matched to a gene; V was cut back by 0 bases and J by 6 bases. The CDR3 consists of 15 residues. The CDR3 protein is CASSLGGQGTDTQYF. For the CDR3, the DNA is TGTGCCAGCAGCTTGGGGGGACAGGGGACGGATACGCAGTATTTT. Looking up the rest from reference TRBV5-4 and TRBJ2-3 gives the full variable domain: ETGVTQSPTHLIKTRGQQVTLRCSSQSGHNTVSWYQQALGQGPQFIFQYYREEENGRGNFPPRFSGLQFPNYSSELNVNALELDDSALYLCASSLGGQGTDTQYFGPGTRLTVL.

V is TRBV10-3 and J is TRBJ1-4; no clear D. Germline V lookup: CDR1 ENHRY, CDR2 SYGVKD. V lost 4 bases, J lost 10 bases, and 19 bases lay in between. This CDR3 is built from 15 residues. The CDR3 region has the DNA TGTGCCATCAGTGTCTCGGAGGAACCCTTTGCAAAACTGTTTTTT. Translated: CAISVSEEPFAKLFF.